This T cell receptor (beta chain) was retrieved from a study of OX40 agonist ivuxolimab in advanced cancers. Libraries were prepared by immunoSEQ multiplex PCR; TCRdb keeps only in-frame clonotypes and omits some of them. The sample yields 98,000 or so clones, 85% to 95% seen once. V was shortened by 3 bases and J by 0 bases, with 10 bases between the two germline ends. This CDR3 has 15 residues. CDR1 SGHRS and CDR2 YFSETQ come from the germline V gene. The genes are TRBV5-1 and TRBJ2-1, with a weak D call TRBD2 (6 bases). The input for sequencing was CD4+ or CD8+ T cells sorted from blood, taken in a trial of the OX40 agonist ivuxolimab. The sequence was collected from an adult with an advanced solid tumor such as melanoma, head and neck, liver or kidney cancer. CDR3 region: CASSSLAVSYNEQFF. The CDR3 DNA reads TGCGCCAGCAGCTCATTAGCGGTCTCCTACAATGAGCAGTTCTTC.